The 3 T cell receptor beta chains below were found in one sample sequenced in a study of T cells in Graves' hyperthyroidism and ophthalmopathy. Authors of the study amplified TCR beta CDR3 regions from RNA transcripts. Initially, a first-round RT-PCR of the TCR CDR3 employed the HTBI primer set. Using its own MiXCR run on the multiplex PCR reads, TCRdb lists one record per CDR3 protein. The sample shows about 530,000 distinct CDR3 sequences, 15% to 20% of them seen only once. The material sequenced was blood. The source of these receptors is a woman aged 18-29 years with Graves' ophthalmopathy.

This clonotype was recorded many times. The chain links TRBV5-1 to TRBJ1-5; 8 bases fit TRBD1. The germline CDR1 and CDR2 sequences are SGHRS and YFSETQ. This CDR3 is 15 amino acids long. Trimming took 0 bases from V and 8 from J; bases not matched to a gene: 7. The CDR3 spells CASSLVPGGKEPQHF. CDR3 bases: TGCGCCAGCAGCTTGGTCCCAGGGGGCAAGGAGCCCCAGCATTTT.

This clonotype showed up many times. The chain links TRBV13 to TRBJ1-5; D uncertain. From germline, CDR1 is PRHDT and CDR2 FYEKMQ (reference sequence). The CDR3 totals 16 residues. V lost 0 bases, J lost 2 bases, and 11 bases lay in between. The CDR3 is CASSLGRYGGNQPQHF. The CDR3 nucleotides are TGTGCCAGCAGCTTAGGTCGTTATGGGGGCAATCAGCCCCAGCATTTT.

This clonotype was picked up a small number of times. J is TRBJ1-1 and V is TRBV25-1; D uncertain. Trimming removed 2 bases at V and 3 bases at J, with 10 bases between. The CDR3 spans 14 residues. Germline CDR1 and CDR2: MGHDK and SYGVNS. CDR3 nucleotides: TGTGCCAGCAGTGAAGCGGGGTGGGACACTGAAGCTTTCTTT. It translates to CASSEAGWDTEAFF.